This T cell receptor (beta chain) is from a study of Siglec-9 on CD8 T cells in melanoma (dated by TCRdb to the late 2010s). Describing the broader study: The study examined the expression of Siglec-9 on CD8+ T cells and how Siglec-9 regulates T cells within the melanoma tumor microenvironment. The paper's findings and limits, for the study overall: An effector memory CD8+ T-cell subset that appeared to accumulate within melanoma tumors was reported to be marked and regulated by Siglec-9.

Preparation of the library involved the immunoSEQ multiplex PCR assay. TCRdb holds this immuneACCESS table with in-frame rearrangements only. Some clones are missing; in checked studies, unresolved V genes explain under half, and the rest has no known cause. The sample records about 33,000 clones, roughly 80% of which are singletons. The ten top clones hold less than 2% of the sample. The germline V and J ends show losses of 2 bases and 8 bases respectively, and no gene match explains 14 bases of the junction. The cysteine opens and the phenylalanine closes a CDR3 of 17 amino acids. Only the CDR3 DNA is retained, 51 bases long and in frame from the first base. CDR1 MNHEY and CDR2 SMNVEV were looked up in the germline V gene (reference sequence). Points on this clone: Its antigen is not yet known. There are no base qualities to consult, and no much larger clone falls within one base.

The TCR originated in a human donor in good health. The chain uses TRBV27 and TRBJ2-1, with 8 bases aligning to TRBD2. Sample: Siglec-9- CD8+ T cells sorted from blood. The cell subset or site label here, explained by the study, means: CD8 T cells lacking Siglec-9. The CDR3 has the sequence CASSLTPPSGSRDEQFF. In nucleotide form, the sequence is TGTGCCAGCAGTTTAACCCCCCCGAGCGGGAGTCGGGATGAGCAGTTCTTC.